This T cell receptor (beta chain) came from a study of T cells in women clearing cervical HPV infection. Study information: No precancer developed; the control's incident HPV16 infection cleared within 12 months.

A word on this clone: The junction does not match germline at one end; this may be a read error. The sequence runs out 3 residues before the end of the CDR3; the remainder is reconstructed from the germline J gene. Different DNA sequences within this sample yield the same CDR3.

Profiling relied on immunoSEQ multiplex PCR, and the TCRdb table lists in-frame clones only, not all of them. Its table lists 20,000 to 25,000 clones. Germline V gene lookup returns CDR1 SSHAT and CDR2 FNYEAQ (reference sequence). The CDR3 extends over 13 amino acids. Each participant carried one incident cervical HPV16 infection only. The sequence was obtained from a woman aged 18 to 75 with a cervical HPV16 infection that either progressed to CIN3+ or cleared (not recorded which). The specimen was blood buffy coat. The gene calls are TRBV7-7 and TRBJ2-3; no clear D gene. Incomplete CDR3 DNA: TGTGCTAGCAGCTTTCAAGGGTCAGATACG. Translated, it gives CASSFQGSDT. The whole CDR3 sequence is CASSFQGSDTQYF.